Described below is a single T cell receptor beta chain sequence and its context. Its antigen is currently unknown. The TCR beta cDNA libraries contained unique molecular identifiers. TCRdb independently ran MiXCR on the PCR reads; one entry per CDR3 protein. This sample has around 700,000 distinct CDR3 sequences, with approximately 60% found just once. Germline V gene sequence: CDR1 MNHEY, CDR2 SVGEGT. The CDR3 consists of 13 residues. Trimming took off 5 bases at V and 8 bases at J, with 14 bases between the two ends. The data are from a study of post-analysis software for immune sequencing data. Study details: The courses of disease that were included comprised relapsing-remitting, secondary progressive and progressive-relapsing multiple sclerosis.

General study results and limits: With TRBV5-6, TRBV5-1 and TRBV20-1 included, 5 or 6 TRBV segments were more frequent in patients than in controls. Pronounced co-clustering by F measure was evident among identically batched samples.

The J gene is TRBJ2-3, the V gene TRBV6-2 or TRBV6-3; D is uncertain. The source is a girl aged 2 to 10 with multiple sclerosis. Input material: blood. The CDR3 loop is CASSRNSQGTQYF. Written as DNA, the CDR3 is TGTGCCAGCAGTAGGAATTCGCAAGGTACGCAGTATTTT.